This T cell receptor (beta chain) originates from a study of cytomegalovirus exposure and HLA in healthy donors. The overall study: HLA-typed donors were the source of approximately 86 million unique TCRs held in an early data release. Findings and caveats of the study: With further analysis later on, most CMV-associated TCR beta chains appeared HLA-restricted. Because they were indistinguishable, some V segments, including TRBV6-2 and TRBV6-3, were excluded.

The PCR contained 60 Vbeta and 13 Jbeta primers. Study processing details: Roughly 10 million shared chains were among approximately 80 million unique TCR beta chains counted in a later analysis. Measured with immunoSEQ multiplex PCR; TCRdb has only the in-frame clones, and not every one. Clone size and the V and J calls come from that table; the DNA yielded D and trimming. The sample records approximately 150,000 clones, about 80% being singletons. The germline V gene encodes CDR1 MNHEY and CDR2 SVGAGI. V lost 11 bases and J lost 1; bases outside the gene matches: 10. The CDR3 extends over 15 amino acids. As for this clone: Its specificity is not known.

The rearrangement links TRBV6-5 to TRBJ1-4; 7 bases are shared with TRBD1. The sequenced material came from PBMCs. The receptor was derived from a woman aged 50 to 60 in good health and CMV-seronegative. The CDR3: CASGDSSVTNEKLFF. The DNA for the CDR3 is TGTGCCTCAGGGGACAGCTCCGTAACTAATGAAAAACTGTTTTTT.